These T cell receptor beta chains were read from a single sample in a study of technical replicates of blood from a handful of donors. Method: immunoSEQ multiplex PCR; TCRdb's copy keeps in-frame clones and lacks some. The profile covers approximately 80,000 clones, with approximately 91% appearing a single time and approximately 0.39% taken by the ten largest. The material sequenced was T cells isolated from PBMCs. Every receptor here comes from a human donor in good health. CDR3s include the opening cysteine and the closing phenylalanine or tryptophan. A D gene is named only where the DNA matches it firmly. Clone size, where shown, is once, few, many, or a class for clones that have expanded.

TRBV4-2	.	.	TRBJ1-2	TGTGCCAGCAGCCAAGAGCCGGGACACGGGCGCGATGGCTACACCTTC	CASSQEPGHGRDGYTF
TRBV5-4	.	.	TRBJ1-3	TGTGCCAGCAGCTTCTGGGGAGGTGGAAACACCATATATTTT	CASSFWGGGNTIYF
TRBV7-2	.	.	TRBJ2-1	TGTGCCAGCAGCTTAAGTTTAGCGGCCTACAATGAGCAGTTCTTC	CASSLSLAAYNEQFF
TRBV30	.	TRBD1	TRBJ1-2	TGTGCCTGGAGTTCAGGGGGCAATGGCTACACCTTC	CAWSSGGNGYTF
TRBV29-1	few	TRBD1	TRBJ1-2	TGCAGCGTTGAAGATCGAGGGACAGGGGGCTCTGGCTACACCTTC	CSVEDRGTGGSGYTF
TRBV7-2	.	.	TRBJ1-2	TGTGCCAGCAGCTTAGTTCGGCAGGGGTATGGCTACACCTTC	CASSLVRQGYGYTF
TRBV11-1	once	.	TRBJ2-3	TGTGCCACCCTAGACATGAGGGTTAGCACAGATACGCAGTATTTT	CATLDMRVSTDTQYF
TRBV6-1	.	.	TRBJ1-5	TGTGCCAGCAGTGGATACGCAGAGGGCGGCCAGCCCCAGCATTTT	CASSGYAEGGQPQHF
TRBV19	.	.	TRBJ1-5	TGTGCCAGTAACCTGGGACAACAGCCCCAGCATTTT	CASNLGQQPQHF
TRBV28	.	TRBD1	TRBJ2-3	TGTGCCAGCAGTTTTGCGGGACAGGCCTCAGATACGCAGTATTTT	CASSFAGQASDTQYF
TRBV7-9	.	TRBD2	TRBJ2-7	TGTGCCAGCAGCTTATGGCGGGAGGGCCTCTACGAGCAGTACTTC	CASSLWREGLYEQYF
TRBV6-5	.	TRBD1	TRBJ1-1	TGTGCCAGCAGTTACTCGGGGACAGTGAACACTGAAGCTTTCTTT	CASSYSGTVNTEAFF
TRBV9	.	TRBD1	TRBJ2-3	TGTGCCAGCAGCGCTGGACAGGGGGCAGGGGATACGCAGTATTTT	CASSAGQGAGDTQYF
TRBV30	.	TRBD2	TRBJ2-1	TGTGCCTGGAGTGTACCTAGCGGGAGGCTGAGCGATGAGCAGTTCTTC	CAWSVPSGRLSDEQFF